This is a list of T cell receptor beta chains from one sample in a study of response to subunit inactivated influenza vaccine. TCRdb reprocessed the RT-PCR reads with MiXCR, giving one entry per CDR3 protein. Of more than 400,000 distinct CDR3 sequences listed, 11% are singletons. The sequences come from PBMCs from blood, collected 45 days after vaccination. Source of these receptors: a man aged 50 to 59 who received an inactivated influenza vaccine. The CDR3 runs from the conserved cysteine through the conserved F or W. D genes are given only for firm matches. Size values are once, few and many counts, or a class for expanded clones, and some rows have none.

j_call,v_call,d_call,clone_size,cdr3_nt,cdr3_aa
TRBJ1-1,TRBV6-5,-,many,TGTGCCAGCAGTTCGCCTGGAGTAAAAGCTTTCTTT,CASSSPGVKAFF
TRBJ2-3,TRBV7-2,-,-,TGTGCCAGCAGCTTATACCCAATGGCCGATACGCAGTATTTT,CASSLYPMADTQYF
TRBJ2-5,TRBV27,TRBD2,few,TGTGCCAGCAGTTCGGGACTAGCGGGAAAAGAGACCCAGTACTTC,CASSSGLAGKETQYF
TRBJ2-3,TRBV7-2,TRBD1,many,TGTGCCAGCAGCTCAAGAGGGGGCGGCGCAGATACGCAGTATTTT,CASSSRGGGADTQYF
TRBJ2-2,TRBV7-2,-,-,TGTGCCAGCAGCTTGATGGCCGTCAGGACCGACACCGGGGAGCTGTTTTTT,CASSLMAVRTDTGELFF
TRBJ2-7,TRBV7-9,-,many,TGTGCCAGCAGGTCTTCGGGGGTACCCTACGAGCAGTACTTC,CASRSSGVPYEQYF
TRBJ2-1,TRBV7-9,-,few,TGTGCCAGCAGCTCCCAGACCTCCTACAATGAGCAGTTCTTC,CASSSQTSYNEQFF
TRBJ1-1,TRBV20-1,-,-,TGCAGTGCTCCGGCAGGGCGGAACACTGAAGCTTTCTTT,CSAPAGRNTEAFF
TRBJ2-3,TRBV29-1,-,few,TGCAGCGTCGGACTATTCACAGATACGCAGTATTTT,CSVGLFTDTQYF
TRBJ1-4,TRBV10-3,-,-,TGTGCCATCAGTGAGTCTGGAGACAGAAATGAAAAACTGTTTTTT,CAISESGDRNEKLFF
TRBJ2-2,TRBV11-3,TRBD2,-,TGTGCCAGCAGCTCCATCGCCACTAGCGGGAGGGGCGAAGAATCTACCGGGGAGCTGTTTTTT,CASSSIATSGRGEESTGELFF
TRBJ2-1,TRBV27,-,-,TGTGCCAGCAGTTCTGCGAACAGATTCTACAATGAGCAGTTCTTC,CASSSANRFYNEQFF
TRBJ2-2,TRBV7-2,-,-,TGTGCCAGCAGCCCGGACGGGAAGAACACCGGGGAGCTGTTTTTT,CASSPDGKNTGELFF
TRBJ2-7,TRBV6-1,-,many,TGTGCCAGCACTGGGGCGGGGGCGTCCTACGAGCAGTACTTC,CASTGAGASYEQYF
TRBJ2-1,TRBV11-2,TRBD2,many,TGTGCCAGCAGCCGAACTAGCGGGAGGGGGAATGAGCAGTTCTTC,CASSRTSGRGNEQFF
TRBJ1-2,TRBV6-6,-,few,TGTGCCAGCAGGGGCTCGACAGACTATGGCTACACCTTC,CASRGSTDYGYTF
TRBJ2-5,TRBV6-5,-,few,TGTGCCACCAGGCGACTCCAGGAGACCCAGTACTTC,CATRRLQETQYF
TRBJ1-4,TRBV5-1,TRBD1,-,TGCGCCAGCAGCGTACGGACAGGGGACGAAAAACTGTTTTTT,CASSVRTGDEKLFF
TRBJ2-1,TRBV28,TRBD2,-,TGTGCCAGCAGTTTATCGGCTAGCGGGGGCTACAATGAGCAGTTCTTC,CASSLSASGGYNEQFF
TRBJ1-5,TRBV7-2,-,many,TGTGCCAGCAGCTCGTTTAGCAATCAGCCCCAGCATTTT,CASSSFSNQPQHF
TRBJ2-5,TRBV4-2,-,-,TGTGCCAGCAGCCAAGATTGGGCGACCCAAGAGACCCAGTACTTC,CASSQDWATQETQYF
TRBJ1-6,TRBV29-1,-,many,TGCAGCGCCCGCCAGGGGAATTCACCCCTCCACTTT,CSARQGNSPLHF
TRBJ2-5,TRBV20-1,-,many,TGCAGTGCTAGAGGAGGAGGGGGGAGGGCCGGAGAGACCCAGTACTTC,CSARGGGGRAGETQYF
TRBJ2-7,TRBV11-2,-,-,TGTGCCAGCAGCTTAGATGTCAGAGCCTACGAGCAGTACTTC,CASSLDVRAYEQYF
TRBJ2-5,TRBV29-1,-,many,TGCAGCGTTGATTACCCCCAGGAGACCCAGTACTTC,CSVDYPQETQYF
TRBJ2-1,TRBV7-2,-,few,TGTGCCAGCAGCTCCCGGGACAACTACAATGAGCAGTTCTTC,CASSSRDNYNEQFF
TRBJ1-1,TRBV12-3/TRBV12-4,-,-,TGTGCCAGCAGTTTCGACTGGCTGACTGAAGCTTTCTTT,CASSFDWLTEAFF
TRBJ1-1,TRBV11-2,-,few,TGTGCCAGCAGCTTAGTTGCGACCCTCTTCTTT,CASSLVATLFF
TRBJ1-1,TRBV6-2/TRBV6-3,-,many,TGTGCCAGCAGTTACCACCCACAGGGCTCTGAAGCTTTCTTT,CASSYHPQGSEAFF
TRBJ2-7,TRBV7-8,-,-,TGTGCCAGCAGCTTAGTACACTCGGACAGATACTACGAGCAGTACTTC,CASSLVHSDRYYEQYF
TRBJ2-7,TRBV5-1,-,few,TGCGCCAGCAGCCCGTGGGGGGATTACGAGCAGTACTTC,CASSPWGDYEQYF
TRBJ1-1,TRBV20-1,-,-,TGCAGTGCCCCAAACAGAGGGAACACTGAAGCTTTCTTT,CSAPNRGNTEAFF
TRBJ2-7,TRBV4-2,-,many,TGTGCCAGCAGCCAAGATTTGGGCAGGGGGGGATACGAGCAGTACTTC,CASSQDLGRGGYEQYF
TRBJ2-2,TRBV12-3/TRBV12-4,-,few,TGTGCCAGCACCTTAGCCGGGGAGCTGTTTTTT,CASTLAGELFF
TRBJ2-3,TRBV25-1,-,few,TGTGCCAGCCGGACCCTAAGCACAGATACGCAGTATTTT,CASRTLSTDTQYF
TRBJ2-3,TRBV20-1,TRBD2,many,TGCAGTGCCACAACTAGCGGGGGGGTGCTGGATACGCAGTATTTT,CSATTSGGVLDTQYF
TRBJ1-1,TRBV24-1,-,many,TGTGCCACCAGTGATTTGTCGGACACTGAAGCTTTCTTT,CATSDLSDTEAFF
TRBJ2-1,TRBV6-4,-,-,TGTGCCAGCCGCCCCTACCTCGAACAAATATACAATGAGCAGTTCTTC,CASRPYLEQIYNEQFF
TRBJ2-5,TRBV9,TRBD2,-,TGTGCCAGCAGCGCGACTAGCGGGGGAAAGGGGGAGACCCAGTACTTC,CASSATSGGKGETQYF
TRBJ1-1,TRBV6-2/TRBV6-3,TRBD1,-,TGTGCCAGCAGTTTTGACAGGGTTACTGAAGCTTTCTTT,CASSFDRVTEAFF
TRBJ2-3,TRBV18,-,few,TGTGCCAGCTCACCACCGGGACAACGCACAGATACGCAGTATTTT,CASSPPGQRTDTQYF
TRBJ1-6,TRBV28,-,-,TGTGCCAGCACCACGAGCTCCTATAATTCACCCCTCCACTTT,CASTTSSYNSPLHF
TRBJ2-3,TRBV7-2,TRBD1,-,TGTGCCAGCAGCTTAGCGCAGGGGGCGGTAGATACGCAGTATTTT,CASSLAQGAVDTQYF
TRBJ2-1,TRBV5-1,-,-,TGCGCCAGCAGCAAGGACGGGAATGAGCAGTTCTTC,CASSKDGNEQFF
TRBJ2-3,TRBV7-2,-,-,TGTGCCAGCATCACCAGCCCCACAGATACGCAGTATTTT,CASITSPTDTQYF
TRBJ2-5,TRBV20-1,-,few,TGCAGTGCTAGTAAGGGAAATCAAGAGACCCAGTACTTC,CSASKGNQETQYF
TRBJ2-2,TRBV7-9,TRBD1,many,TGTGCCAGCAGCCCCCCGACAGGGCCCACCGGGGAGCTGTTTTTT,CASSPPTGPTGELFF
TRBJ2-1,TRBV3-1,-,many,TGTGCCAGCAGCCTTAGTGGGTTAGAGCAGTTCTTC,CASSLSGLEQFF
TRBJ2-5,TRBV12-3/TRBV12-4,TRBD2,-,TGTGCCAGCAGCAGGACTAGCGGGAGTAGTCCAAGAGGAACCCAGTACTTC,CASSRTSGSSPRGTQYF
TRBJ1-4,TRBV7-8,-,-,TGTGCCAGCAGCTCCGTGGACAACACTAATGAAAAACTGTTTTTT,CASSSVDNTNEKLFF
TRBJ2-3,TRBV9,-,few,TGTGCCAGCAGCTTCAACCCCAGCACAGATACGCAGTATTTT,CASSFNPSTDTQYF
TRBJ2-1,TRBV4-3,-,many,TGCGCCAGCAGCCTGAGCCGGGACACATACAATGAGCAGTTCTTC,CASSLSRDTYNEQFF
TRBJ2-1,TRBV20-1,-,many,TGCAGTGCTAGAGATAGTGGAGGGAGAGGCGAGCAGTTCTTC,CSARDSGGRGEQFF